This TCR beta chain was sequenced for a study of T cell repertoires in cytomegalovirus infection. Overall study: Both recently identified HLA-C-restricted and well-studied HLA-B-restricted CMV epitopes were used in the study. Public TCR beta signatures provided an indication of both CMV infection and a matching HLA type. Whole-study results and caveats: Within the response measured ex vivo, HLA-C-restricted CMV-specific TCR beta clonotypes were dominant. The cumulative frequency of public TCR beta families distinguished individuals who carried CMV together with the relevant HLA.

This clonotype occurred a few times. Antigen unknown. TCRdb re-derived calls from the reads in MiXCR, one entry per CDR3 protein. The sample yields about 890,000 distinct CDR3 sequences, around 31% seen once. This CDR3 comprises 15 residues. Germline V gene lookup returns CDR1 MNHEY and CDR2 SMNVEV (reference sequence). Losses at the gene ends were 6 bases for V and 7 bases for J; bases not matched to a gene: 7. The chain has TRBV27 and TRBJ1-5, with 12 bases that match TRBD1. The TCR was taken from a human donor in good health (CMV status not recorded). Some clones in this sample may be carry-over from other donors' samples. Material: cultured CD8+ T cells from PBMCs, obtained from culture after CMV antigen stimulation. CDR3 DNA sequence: TGTGCCAGCAGCCCTGGGACAGGGGGCATGCAGCCCCAGCATTTT. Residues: CASSPGTGGMQPQHF.